The next 24 T cell receptor beta chains were all read from a single sample in a study of T cells in Graves' hyperthyroidism and ophthalmopathy. Amplification of TCR beta CDR3 regions was performed using RNA transcripts as template. An initial round of RT-PCR targeting the TCR CDR3 relied on the HTBI primer set. TCRdb re-called the multiplex PCR reads through MiXCR, storing one row per CDR3 protein. The sample records around 420,000 distinct CDR3 sequences, 15% to 17% being singletons. The sample taken for sequencing was blood. These TCRs come from a woman younger than 35 with Graves' hyperthyroidism.

The J gene is TRBJ2-1, the V gene TRBV3-1, with 12 bases fitting TRBD2. CDR1 and CDR2 from the germline V gene are LGHDT and YNNKEL (reference sequence). After removal of 8 bases from V and 9 bases from J, the junction contained 8 bases not matched to a gene. The CDR3 runs 14 residues. Here the CDR3 reads CASGWTSGMGEQFF. The CDR3 DNA follows: TGTGCCAGCGGATGGACTAGCGGGATGGGTGAGCAGTTCTTC.

This clonotype was counted many times. The chain joins TRBV5-1 to TRBJ2-7; D is unresolved. The CDR3 is made up of 14 amino acids. Germline-derived CDR1 and CDR2 are SGHRS and YFSETQ. With 4 bases removed from V and 2 bases from J, the gap between germline ends came to 13 bases. CDR3 bases: TGCGCCAGCAGCGTTCTACCGGAGACCTACGAGCAGTACTTC. Its protein is CASSVLPETYEQYF.

In its sample, this clonotype was seen a few times. The chain has TRBV19 and TRBJ1-6; tentative D call: TRBD1 (5 bases). Germline V CDR1 and CDR2: LNHDA, SQIVND (reference sequence). The CDR3 has 16 residues. V was clipped by 3 bases and J by 7 bases, with 16 bases between them. CDR3 sequence: CASSIDSSTLNSPLHF. CDR3 DNA: TGTGCCAGTAGTATTGACAGTTCCACGTTAAATTCACCCCTCCACTTT.

This clonotype has ten or more counts. J is TRBJ1-3 and V is TRBV11-2; D is unresolved. Trimming removed 5 bases from V and 0 bases from J, with 8 bases in between. CDR1 and CDR2 (germline): SGHAT, FQNNGV. The CDR3 length is 14 residues. CDR3 sequence: CASSPLGSGNTIYF. The DNA of the CDR3 is TGTGCCAGCAGCCCACTAGGCTCTGGAAACACCATATATTTT. The full variable domain, its missing parts supplied by reference TRBV11-2 and TRBJ1-3, is EAGVAQSPRYKIIEKRQSVAFWCNPISGHATLYWYQQILGQGPKLLIQFQNNGVVDDSQLPKDRFSAERLKGVDSTLKIQPAKLEDSAVYLCASSPLGSGNTIYFGEGSWLTVV.

This clonotype was seen many times. The chain couples TRBV28 to TRBJ2-3; no definite D call. CDR3 length: 14 residues. With 3 bases removed from V and 2 bases from J, the gap between germline ends came to 9 bases. Germline assignment: CDR1 MDHEN and CDR2 SYDVKM. CDR3 in DNA: TGTGCCAGCAGTTTCGGGCAGATCACAGATACGCAGTATTTT. Translating it yields CASSFGQITDTQYF.

This clonotype was seen at least ten times. The rearrangement joins TRBV28 to TRBJ2-1; 7 bases are shared with TRBD1. Unmatched junction bases numbered 4, after V lost 6 bases and J lost 5 bases. The CDR3 consists of 13 residues. CDR1 is MDHEN, CDR2 SYDVKM, per germline. Here the CDR3 reads CASRGGLNNEQFF. CDR3 DNA sequence: TGTGCCAGCAGAGGGGGCCTCAACAATGAGCAGTTCTTC.

Comment on this clonotype: This may be a read error: a much more frequent sequence differs by one nucleotide. The chain is built from TRBV9 and TRBJ2-2; a possible D gene is TRBD1 (6 bases). The V gene lost 5 bases and the J gene lost 1 base, with 9 bases spanning the gap. The CDR3 contains 14 residues. CDR1 and CDR2 (germline): SGDLS, YYNGEE. CDR3 nucleotide sequence: TGTGCCAGCAGACGGGACAAGAACACCGGGGAGCTGTTTTTT. Protein sequence: CASRRDKNTGELFF.

This chain connects TRBV7-2 to TRBJ2-5; D gene unclear. Looked up from germline, CDR1 is SGHTA and CDR2 is FQGNSA. This CDR3 spans 12 amino acids. The germline V and J ends were trimmed by 1 base and 3 bases, with 3 bases remaining between them. The CDR3 nucleotides are TGTGCCAGCAGCTTAGTTAAAGAGACCCAGTACTTC. Protein product: CASSLVKETQYF.

This rearrangement joins TRBV4-1 to TRBJ2-7; 7 nucleotides match TRBD2. The germline V gene has CDR1 MGHRA and CDR2 YSYEKL. Trimming at V came to 8 bases and at J to 7 bases, leaving 8 bases not matched to a gene. The CDR3 extends over 12 amino acids. This chain's CDR3 is CASGPGGYEQYF. Written as DNA, the CDR3 is TGCGCCAGCGGCCCGGGAGGCTATGAGCAGTACTTC.

The table lists this clonotype with many counts. The gene calls are TRBV5-5 and TRBJ1-3; D ambiguous. Germline V gene lookup returns CDR1 SGHKS and CDR2 YYEKEE (reference sequence). The CDR3 length is 13 residues. The V end was cut by 4 bases, the J end by 10 bases, with 15 bases between. CDR3 sequence reads: CASSQQDRLTIYF. As DNA, the CDR3 is TGTGCCAGCAGCCAACAAGACCGGCTGACCATATATTTT.

The rearrangement joins TRBV27 to TRBJ1-1; D ambiguous. The ends were cut back, 5 bases at V and 0 bases at J, with 10 bases in the middle. Germline lookup yields CDR1 MNHEY and CDR2 SMNVEV (reference sequence). The CDR3 runs to 14 residues. CDR3 loop: CASSMVSVNTEAFF. As DNA, the CDR3 is TGTGCCAGCAGTATGGTTTCGGTGAACACTGAAGCTTTCTTT.

Details on this clonotype: It may be a read error: a sequence one base away is much more abundant. The J gene is TRBJ1-5, the V gene TRBV10-3, with TRBD1 as a possible D gene (6 bases). Germline loops: CDR1 ENHRY, CDR2 SYGVKD. This CDR3 contains 13 residues. This CDR3 reads CGISADRNQPQHF. DNA of the CDR3: TGTGGCATCAGTGCGGACAGAAATCAGCCCCAGCATTTT.

There are many counts of this clonotype. The chain carries TRBV4-1 and TRBJ2-3, with D perhaps TRBD2 (6 bases). This CDR3 comprises 18 residues. The ends were cut back, 1 base at V and 0 bases at J, with 17 bases in the middle. Germline V gene sequence: CDR1 MGHRA, CDR2 YSYEKL. This chain's CDR3 is CASSQVAGTQASTDTQYF. CDR3 nucleotide sequence: TGCGCCAGCAGCCAAGTCGCCGGGACTCAGGCTAGCACAGATACGCAGTATTTT.

The rearrangement links TRBV6-6 to TRBJ1-3; the D gene is possibly TRBD1 (6 bases). This CDR3 is built from 17 residues. V was cut by 0 bases and J by 0 bases, with 12 bases left in between. Germline values: CDR1 MNHNY, CDR2 SVGAGI (reference sequence). CDR3 sequence reads: CASSYSSQGSSGNTIYF. DNA for the CDR3: TGTGCCAGCAGTTACTCGTCCCAGGGGTCCTCTGGAAACACCATATATTTT.

At least ten counts were recorded for this clonotype. The V and J genes are TRBV6-1 and TRBJ2-6; D unclear. CDR1 and CDR2 (germline): MNHNS, SASEGT. V was shortened by 1 base and J by 0 bases, with 7 bases between the two germline ends. The CDR3 contains 16 residues. This chain's CDR3 is CASSEVRVSGANVLTF. The CDR3 coding sequence is TGTGCCAGCAGTGAAGTAAGGGTCTCTGGGGCCAACGTCCTGACTTTC.

This clonotype was seen ten or more times. The rearrangement uses TRBV7-9 and TRBJ2-3; D call uncertain. There are 13 residues in the CDR3. Germline V gene data show CDR1 as SEHNR and CDR2 as FQNEAQ (reference sequence). Trimming took 3 bases from V and 4 from J, leaving 8 bases between them. CDR3 sequence: CASSFPLSDTQYF. The CDR3 region has the DNA TGTGCCAGCAGCTTTCCCTTGTCAGATACGCAGTATTTT.

This clonotype was detected ten times or more. The chain carries TRBV3-1 and TRBJ1-1; D is unclear. The CDR3 sequence is 12 residues long. Germline CDR1 is LGHDT and CDR2 is YNNKEL (reference sequence). V dropped 2 bases and J dropped 2 bases, with 3 bases sitting between them. The CDR3 is CASSQLNTEAFF. In nucleotides, the CDR3 is TGTGCCAGCAGCCAACTAAACACTGAAGCTTTCTTT.

The V and J genes are TRBV7-6 and TRBJ2-7; 8 nucleotides agree with TRBD2. Germline lookup yields CDR1 SGHVS and CDR2 FNYEAQ. J lost 4 bases, V lost 6 bases, and 11 bases had no gene match. This CDR3 has 15 amino acids. Here the CDR3 DNA reads TGTGCCAGCAGTCCTAGCGGGCGCGAACTTTACGAGCAGTACTTC. This codes for CASSPSGRELYEQYF.

There are a few counts of this clonotype. V is TRBV6-1 and J is TRBJ2-2, with unresolved D. Trimming took off 5 bases at V and 4 bases at J, with 11 bases between the two ends. Germline values: CDR1 MNHNS, CDR2 SASEGT. The CDR3 contains 14 residues. The CDR3 DNA reads TGTGCCAGCAGTTCAGGAATGGGCACCGGGGAGCTGTTTTTT. Translated, it gives CASSSGMGTGELFF.

This clonotype was counted many times. The chain couples TRBV6-1 to TRBJ2-7; 9 positions agree with TRBD1. CDR1 MNHNS and CDR2 SASEGT come from the germline V gene. The CDR3 is 15 amino acids. Trimming took 4 bases from V and 1 from J; bases not matched to a gene: 5. The DNA of the CDR3 is TGTGCCAGCAGTGCGACCGGGACAGGGTCCTACGAGCAGTACTTC. Protein: CASSATGTGSYEQYF.

This clonotype has at least ten counts. CDR3 loop: CASSSQAGDTQYF. As DNA, the CDR3 is TGTGCCAGCAGCTCGCAAGCCGGAGATACGCAGTATTTT. The V call is TRBV7-3, the J call TRBJ2-3; D not resolved. The CDR3 loop spans 13 amino acids. The germline V gene encodes CDR1 SGHTA and CDR2 FQGTGA. With 4 bases removed from V and 5 bases from J, the gap between germline ends came to 10 bases.

The chain combines TRBV19 with TRBJ1-2, with 7 bases aligning to TRBD1. This CDR3 spans 14 amino acids. V was clipped by 3 bases and J by 3 bases; unmatched bases: 4. The V gene's germline CDR1 is LNHDA and CDR2 SQIVND (reference sequence). This CDR3 reads CASSIWTGDYGYTF. The CDR3 bases are TGTGCCAGTAGTATTTGGACAGGAGACTATGGCTACACCTTC.

This clonotype was seen at least ten times. A much larger clone is a single base away; this may be a read error. This sequence joins TRBV28 and TRBJ2-4, with 10 nucleotides matching TRBD2. The CDR3 extends over 16 amino acids. Trimming took 4 bases from V and 8 from J; bases not matched to a gene: 11. Germline values: CDR1 MDHEN, CDR2 SYDVKM. DNA of the CDR3: TGTGCCAGCAGTTCCCCAGCTAGCGGGAGTACTGACATTCAGTACTTC. Its protein product is CASSSPASGSTDIQYF.

Many counts were recorded for this clonotype. The chain is built from TRBV12-3 or TRBV12-4 and TRBJ2-1, with D tentatively TRBD2 (5 bases). V was shortened by 6 bases and J by 1 base, with 13 bases between the two germline ends. The CDR3 has 15 amino acids. Here the CDR3 DNA reads TGTGCCAGCAGGCCTCCCCGGGGATCCTACAATGAGCAGTTCTTC. This encodes CASRPPRGSYNEQFF.